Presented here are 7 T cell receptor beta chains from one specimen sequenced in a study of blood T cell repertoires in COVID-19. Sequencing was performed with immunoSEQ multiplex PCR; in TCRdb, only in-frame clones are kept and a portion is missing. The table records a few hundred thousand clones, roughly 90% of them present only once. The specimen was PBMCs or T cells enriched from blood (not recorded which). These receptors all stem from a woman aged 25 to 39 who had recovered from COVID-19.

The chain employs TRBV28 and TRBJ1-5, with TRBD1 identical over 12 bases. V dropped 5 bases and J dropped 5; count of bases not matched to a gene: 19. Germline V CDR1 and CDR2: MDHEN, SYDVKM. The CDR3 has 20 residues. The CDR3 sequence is CASSPISGTGGAYWDQPQHF. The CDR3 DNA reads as TGTGCCAGCAGTCCCATTTCCGGGACAGGGGGCGCGTATTGGGATCAGCCCCAGCATTTT.

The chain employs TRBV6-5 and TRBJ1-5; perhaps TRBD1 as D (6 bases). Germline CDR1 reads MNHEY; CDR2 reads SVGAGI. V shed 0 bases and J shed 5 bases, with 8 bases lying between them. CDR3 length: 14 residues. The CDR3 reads CASSYSRGYQPQHF. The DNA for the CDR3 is TGTGCCAGCAGTTACTCCAGGGGATATCAGCCCCAGCATTTT.

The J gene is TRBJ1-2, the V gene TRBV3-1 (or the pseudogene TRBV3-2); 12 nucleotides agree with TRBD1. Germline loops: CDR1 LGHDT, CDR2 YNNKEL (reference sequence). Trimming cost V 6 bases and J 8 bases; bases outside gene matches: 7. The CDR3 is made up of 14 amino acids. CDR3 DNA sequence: TGTGCCAGCAGACTGGGACAGGGGGCGGAGGGCTACACCTTC. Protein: CASRLGQGAEGYTF.

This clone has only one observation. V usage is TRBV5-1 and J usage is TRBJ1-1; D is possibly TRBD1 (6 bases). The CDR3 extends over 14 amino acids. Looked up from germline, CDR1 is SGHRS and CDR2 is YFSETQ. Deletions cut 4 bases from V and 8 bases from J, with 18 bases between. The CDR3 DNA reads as TGCGCCAGCAGCCCCCAGGGGAAACAATCGGAAGCTTTCTTT. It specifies CASSPQGKQSEAFF.

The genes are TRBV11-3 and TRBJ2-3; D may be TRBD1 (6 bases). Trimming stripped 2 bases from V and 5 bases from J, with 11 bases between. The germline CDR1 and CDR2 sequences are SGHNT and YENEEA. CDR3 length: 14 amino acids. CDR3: CASSLTGRRDTQYF. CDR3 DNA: TGTGCCAGCAGCTTAACAGGGCGGAGAGATACGCAGTATTTT. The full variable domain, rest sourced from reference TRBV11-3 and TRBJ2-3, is EAGVVQSPRYKIIEKKQPVAFWCNPISGHNTLYWYLQNLGQGPELLIRYENEEAVDDSQLPKDRFSAERLKGVDSTLKIQPAELGDSAVYLCASSLTGRRDTQYFGPGTRLTVL.

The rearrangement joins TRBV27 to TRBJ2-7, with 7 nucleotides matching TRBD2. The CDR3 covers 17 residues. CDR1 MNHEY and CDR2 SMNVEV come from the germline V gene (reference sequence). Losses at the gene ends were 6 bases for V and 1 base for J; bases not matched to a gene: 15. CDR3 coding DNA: TGTGCCAGCAGGAGAACTACTAGCGCCATTCTTTCCTACGAGCAGTACTTC. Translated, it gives CASRRTTSAILSYEQYF.

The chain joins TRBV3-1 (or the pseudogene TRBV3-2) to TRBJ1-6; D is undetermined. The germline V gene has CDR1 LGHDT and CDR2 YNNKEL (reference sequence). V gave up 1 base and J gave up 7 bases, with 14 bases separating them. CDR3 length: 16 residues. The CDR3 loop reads CASSQARLTSNSPLHF. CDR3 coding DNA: TGTGCCAGCAGCCAAGCGAGGCTCACATCAAATTCACCCCTCCACTTT.